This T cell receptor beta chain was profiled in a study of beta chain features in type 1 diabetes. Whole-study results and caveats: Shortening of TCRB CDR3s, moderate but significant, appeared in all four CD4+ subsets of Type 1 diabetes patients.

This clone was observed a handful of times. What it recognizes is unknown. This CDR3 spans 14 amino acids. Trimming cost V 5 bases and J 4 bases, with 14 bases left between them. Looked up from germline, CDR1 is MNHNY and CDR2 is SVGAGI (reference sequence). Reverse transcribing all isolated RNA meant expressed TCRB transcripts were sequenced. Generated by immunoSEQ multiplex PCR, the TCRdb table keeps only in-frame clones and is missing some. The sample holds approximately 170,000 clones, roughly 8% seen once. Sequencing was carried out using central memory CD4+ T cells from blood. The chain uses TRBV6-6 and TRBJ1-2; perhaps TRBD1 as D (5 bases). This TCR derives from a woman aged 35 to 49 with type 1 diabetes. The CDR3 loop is CASSERDGLYGYTF. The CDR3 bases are TGTGCCAGCAGTGAGCGGGACGGACTCTATGGCTACACCTTC.